This TCR beta chain appears in the sequencing data of a study of shared clonotypes between healthy human individuals. To note about this clone: The same CDR3 can be traced to other DNA sequences in this sample.

This table comes from immunoSEQ multiplex PCR, and its TCRdb copy is limited to in-frame clones, with some not included. This table has roughly 200,000 clones, 66% appearing once. Trimming removed 4 bases from V and 3 bases from J; junction bases left unmatched: 2. This CDR3 spans 15 amino acids. Per the germline V gene, CDR1 is MRHNA and CDR2 is SNTAGT. The source material was memory CD4+ T cells sorted from blood. Specified subset: CD45RA-negative fraction. This TCR derives from a man under 40 in good health. The chain combines TRBV6-4 with TRBJ2-1; TRBD2 matches at 11 bases. Here the CDR3 DNA reads TGTGCCAGCAGTGTCACTAGCGGGAGCTACAATGAGCAGTTCTTC. Protein sequence: CASSVTSGSYNEQFF.